Listed below are T cell receptor beta chains from one sample, sequenced in a study of blood T cell repertoires in COVID-19. Clones were read by immunoSEQ multiplex PCR, and TCRdb kept only the in-frame ones, dropping some. Here the sample spans 300,000 or so clones, approximately 90% being singletons. Sample: peripheral blood. The source is a woman between 35 and 50 years old with acute or convalescent COVID-19. Each CDR3 is given with its conserved first and last residue. The D gene is left open where the match is weak. Expanded clones get a size class; other rows say once, few or many, or leave the size out.

j_call	v_call	d_call	clone_size	cdr3_nt	cdr3_aa
TRBJ1-2	TRBV7-9	.	.	TGTGCCAGCAGCAACTTCCAGGGGCCTCCGGATGGCTACACCTTC	CASSNFQGPPDGYTF
TRBJ1-4	TRBV7-9	.	.	TGTGCCAGCAGCTTAGAGTGGGAGGAAAAACTGTTTTTT	CASSLEWEEKLFF
TRBJ2-2	TRBV5-1	.	.	TGCGCCAGCAGACCCGGGAGGAACACCGGGGAGCTGTTTTTT	CASRPGRNTGELFF
TRBJ1-4	TRBV18	TRBD1	.	TGTGCCAGCTCACCCCGGGACAGTAATGAAAAACTGTTTTTT	CASSPRDSNEKLFF
TRBJ1-5	TRBV7-2	TRBD1	.	TGTGCCAGCAGACGACAGGGGGGGGGCAATCAGCCCCAGCATTTT	CASRRQGGGNQPQHF
TRBJ2-5	TRBV5-1	TRBD2	.	TGCGCCAGCAGCTTGGCAGCTAGCGGGGGGGCCCGGGAGACCCAGTACTTC	CASSLAASGGARETQYF
TRBJ1-4	TRBV18	.	.	TGTGCCAGCTCACCATTCGCGGTTTTCGATGGGAATGAAAAACTGTTTTTT	CASSPFAVFDGNEKLFF
TRBJ2-5	TRBV21-1	.	.	TGTGCCAGCGGGCTAGCGGGGGGGCTATCTAACCAAGAGACCCAGTACTTC	CASGLAGGLSNQETQYF
TRBJ2-2	TRBV7-3	TRBD2	.	TGTGCCAGCAGCCGGACTAGCGGGGATAACGGGGAGCTGTTTTTT	CASSRTSGDNGELFF
TRBJ1-5	TRBV5-6	TRBD1	.	TGTGCCAGCAGCTCACTGACAGGGGATAGCAATCAGCCCCAGCATTTT	CASSSLTGDSNQPQHF
TRBJ2-5	TRBV2	.	.	TGTGCCAGCAGTTCCGACAGGCAAGAGACCCAGTACTTC	CASSSDRQETQYF
TRBJ1-5	TRBV6-2/TRBV6-3	.	.	TGTGCCAACAGTTACCGGGGGGGAAATCAGCCCCAGCATTTT	CANSYRGGNQPQHF
TRBJ1-5	TRBV5-8	.	.	TGTGCCAGCAGCTTTAGCAGGGGTCGGTGGTTTCAGCCCCAGCATTTT	CASSFSRGRWFQPQHF
TRBJ2-2	TRBV5-1	.	.	TGCGCCAGCAGCTTGCAGGGTGGGAACGGGGAGCTGTTTTTT	CASSLQGGNGELFF
TRBJ1-6	TRBV12-1	.	once	TGTGCCAGCAGCATCTACCGGGACAGAGGATCCGGGACCCTCCACTTT	CASSIYRDRGSGTLHF
TRBJ2-1	TRBV27	.	.	TGTGCCAGCAGTCGGGGGAACAATGAGCAGTTCTTC	CASSRGNNEQFF
TRBJ1-1	TRBV7-9	TRBD1	.	TGTGCCAGCAGCCCGGGACAGCAAGAAGCTTTCTTT	CASSPGQQEAFF
TRBJ1-6	TRBV6-2/TRBV6-3	TRBD1	.	TGTGCCAGCAGTACGGCGACAGGGGTGAACTCACCCCTCCACTTT	CASSTATGVNSPLHF
TRBJ1-2	TRBV2	TRBD1	.	TGTGCCAGCAAGGGACAGGGAGGTGGCTACACCTTC	CASKGQGGGYTF
TRBJ2-6	TRBV2	.	.	TGTGCCAGCAGGGTGACATCTTCGCCCAACGTCCTGACTTTC	CASRVTSSPNVLTF
TRBJ1-1	TRBV21-1	.	.	TGTGCCAGCAGCGCCGAGAGGGGGCGGAACACTGAAGCTTTCTTT	CASSAERGRNTEAFF
TRBJ2-2	TRBV4-2	TRBD1	.	TGTGCCAGCAGCCAAGATTACAGGGGGCTAGGAACCGGGGAGCTGTTTTTT	CASSQDYRGLGTGELFF
TRBJ1-2	TRBV5-1	.	.	TGCGCCAGCAGCGCCTTTAGACAGCCTAACTATGGCTACACCTTC	CASSAFRQPNYGYTF
TRBJ1-6	TRBV6-4	.	.	TGTGCCAGCAGCGGACAGTTCGCCAGTTCACCCCTCCACTTT	CASSGQFASSPLHF
TRBJ2-5	TRBV4-1	.	.	TGCGCCAGCAGCCAAGATGGGGCAGGGAAGGTCCGAGAGACCCAGTACTTC	CASSQDGAGKVRETQYF
TRBJ1-1	TRBV5-6	TRBD1	.	TGTGCCAGCAGCTTGGAAACAGGGGGACCCTCAGCTTTCTTT	CASSLETGGPSAFF
TRBJ1-5	TRBV5-6	.	once	TGTGCCAGCAGCATCGGGACAAATCAGCCCCAGCATTTT	CASSIGTNQPQHF
TRBJ1-1	TRBV5-1	.	.	TGCGCCAGCAGCTTGGATTGGGGAGACACTGAAGCTTTCTTT	CASSLDWGDTEAFF
TRBJ2-1	TRBV5-1	TRBD2	.	TGCGCCAGCAGCTTTCTAGCGGGGGGGAATGAGCAGTTCTTC	CASSFLAGGNEQFF
TRBJ1-2	TRBV11-2	.	.	TGTGCCAGCAGCCCGTGGAACCATCACAGGGAGGGGGGCTATGGCTACACCTTC	CASSPWNHHREGGYGYTF
TRBJ1-2	TRBV5-5	.	few	TGTGCCAGCAGCTTACTGGGGCCCGAGGGCTACACCTTC	CASSLLGPEGYTF
TRBJ1-2	TRBV1	.	.	TGCACCAGCAGCCAAGATCGCGGGGCAGGCTATGGCTACACCTTC	CTSSQDRGAGYGYTF
TRBJ2-1	TRBV11-2	.	.	TGTGCCAGCAGCTTACAAGGGGGGGCCTACAATGAGCAGTTCTTC	CASSLQGGAYNEQFF
TRBJ1-2	TRBV6-5	.	once	TGTGCCAGCAGTTACTCTATACAGGGTCCCTATGGCTACACCTTC	CASSYSIQGPYGYTF
TRBJ1-6	TRBV6-5	TRBD1	.	TGTGCCAGCAGTCACCGGGACAGGGGCTCACCCCTCCACTTT	CASSHRDRGSPLHF
TRBJ1-1	TRBV24-1	.	.	TGTGCCCCTATGGGGGGAAACACTGAAGCTTTCTTT	CAPMGGNTEAFF
TRBJ1-4	TRBV30	.	few	TGTGCCTGGAGTGCCGCCGGGGCTAATGAAAAACTGTTTTTT	CAWSAAGANEKLFF
TRBJ2-3	TRBV5-1	TRBD1	.	TGCGCCAGCAGCCCGGTGGGACAGCGCTACACAGATACGCAGTATTTT	CASSPVGQRYTDTQYF
TRBJ1-1	TRBV19	TRBD1	once	TGTGCCAGTAGAAAGGGGACAGGGGGGAACACTGAAGCTTTCTTT	CASRKGTGGNTEAFF
TRBJ1-1	TRBV7-9	TRBD1	.	TGTGCCAGCAAGCAGGGGGGGAACACTGAAGCTTTCTTT	CASKQGGNTEAFF
TRBJ1-2	TRBV11-2	.	.	TGTGCCAGCAGCCGTCAGGGGTATGGCTACACCTTC	CASSRQGYGYTF